A selection of T cell receptor beta chains follows, all from one sample in a study of control samples from healthy donors and cancer patients. Profiling relied on immunoSEQ multiplex PCR, and the TCRdb table lists in-frame clones only, not all of them. The sample holds approximately 70,000 clones; approximately 90% are singletons and the top ten take more than 0.95%. The sequencing input was PBMCs. The receptors come from a woman between 45 and 65 years old with colorectal cancer. Both conserved end residues are part of each CDR3. Fields, in order: J gene, clone size, CDR3 length, D gene, V gene, CDR3 DNA, CDR3 protein. The D gene is left open where the match is weak. Clone sizes are given selectively: once, few, many, or a class where the clone is expanded.

TRBJ1-4 NA 17 NA TRBV9 TGTGCCAGCAGCGCTGACACTCCAAGGGGACAAAATGAAAAACTGTTTTTT CASSADTPRGQNEKLFF
TRBJ1-1 NA 14 NA TRBV19 TGTGCCAGTAGTTCACCAACAGGTAACACTGAAGCTTTCTTT CASSSPTGNTEAFF
TRBJ1-2 NA 13 NA TRBV11-2 TGTGCCAGCAGCTTAGGGGACACGGCCGGCTACACCTTC CASSLGDTAGYTF
TRBJ1-4 NA 13 NA TRBV21-1 TGTGCCAGAATTTCAGGCTTAGGCGAAAAACTGTTTTTT CARISGLGEKLFF
TRBJ2-5 NA 12 NA TRBV6-6 TGTGCCAGCAGTAGACAGGCGGAGACCCAGTACTTC CASSRQAETQYF
TRBJ1-5 NA 18 TRBD1 TRBV5-8 TGTGCCAGCAGCTTGGCTAACAAGGGACAGATCAACAATCAGCCCCAGCATTTT CASSLANKGQINNQPQHF
TRBJ2-1 NA 17 TRBD2 TRBV11-2 TGTGCCAGCAGCTTAGCTCGTGAGCGGGAGGGCCTTGGGGAGCAGTTCTTC CASSLAREREGLGEQFF
TRBJ2-3 NA 13 NA TRBV29-1 TGCAGCGTGGGGGACACTAGCACAGATACGCAGTATTTT CSVGDTSTDTQYF
TRBJ2-2 once 13 NA TRBV6-5 TGTGCCAGCACTACAGGGACGTCCGGGGAGCTGTTTTTT CASTTGTSGELFF
TRBJ2-2 NA 17 TRBD1 TRBV30 TGTGCCTGGGGGCCTGGGACAGGGAAAGGGAACACCGGGGAGCTGTTTTTT CAWGPGTGKGNTGELFF
TRBJ1-4 few 14 NA TRBV9 TGTGCCAGCAGCGAGGGGGGATTTGATGAAAAACTGTTTTTT CASSEGGFDEKLFF
TRBJ2-3 NA 16 NA TRBV9 TGTGCCAGCGGCCAGGCCGGGACAACCTTAACAGATACGCAGTATTTT CASGQAGTTLTDTQYF
TRBJ1-6 NA 13 NA TRBV27 TGTGCCAGCAGTCAGGGGATATGGTCACCCCTCCACTTT CASSQGIWSPLHF
TRBJ2-5 NA 14 NA TRBV19 TGTGCCACCTCCATGGGCCTGGCCGTCGAGACCCAGTACTTC CATSMGLAVETQYF
TRBJ2-5 once 16 NA TRBV7-2 TGTGCCAGCAGCTTAGGCGGGGCCCCGGCTGGAGAGACCCAGTACTTC CASSLGGAPAGETQYF
TRBJ2-3 NA 15 NA TRBV3-1/TRBV3-2 TGTGCCAGCAGCGGGACAAAGGGGCGCACAGATACGCAGTATTTT CASSGTKGRTDTQYF
TRBJ2-3 NA 17 NA TRBV19 TGTGCCAGTAGTATGGGGTTGGGCGGTTCTAGCACAGATACGCAGTATTTT CASSMGLGGSSTDTQYF
TRBJ2-7 NA 16 TRBD1 TRBV5-1 TGCGCCAGCAGCCCTTCGGAGGACAGGCCTCCCTACGAGCAGTACTTC CASSPSEDRPPYEQYF
TRBJ1-1 NA 14 NA TRBV4-2 TGTGCCAGCAGCCAGACGTCGACAGGATATGAAGCTTTCTTT CASSQTSTGYEAFF
TRBJ2-1 NA 16 TRBD2 TRBV11-2 TGTGCCAGCAGCTCAGAGCAACTAGCGGGAGTCAATGAGCAGTTCTTC CASSSEQLAGVNEQFF
TRBJ2-1 NA 15 TRBD1 TRBV5-1 TGCGCCAGCAGCACGGGACAGACTATCTACAATGAGCAGTTCTTC CASSTGQTIYNEQFF
TRBJ2-1 NA 15 NA TRBV9 TGTGCCAGCAGCCCCGTGCCGAGTTCCTACAATGAGCAGTTCTTC CASSPVPSSYNEQFF
TRBJ2-7 few 14 TRBD1 TRBV27 TGTGCCAGCAGTTTATGGGGACAGGATTACGAGCAGTACTTC CASSLWGQDYEQYF
TRBJ1-5 NA 14 NA TRBV19 TGTGCCAGTAGTATAGGCACCTTCAGACAGCCCCAGCATTTT CASSIGTFRQPQHF
TRBJ1-2 NA 18 TRBD1 TRBV3-1/TRBV3-2 TGTGCCAGCAGCCAAGTATGGGACAGGGAGGATTCGAACTATGGCTACACCTTC CASSQVWDREDSNYGYTF
TRBJ2-5 NA 13 NA TRBV6-5 TGTGCCAGCAGTTACTTAGAGGGGGAGACCCAGTACTTC CASSYLEGETQYF
TRBJ1-6 NA 15 NA TRBV6-5 TGTGCCAGCAGTTACAAATTGGATGGCCGTTCACCCCTCCACTTT CASSYKLDGRSPLHF
TRBJ1-5 NA 16 NA TRBV27 TGTGCCAGCAGTTTATCGGCAGGGTGGGGCAATCAGCCCCAGCATTTT CASSLSAGWGNQPQHF
TRBJ1-2 NA 15 NA TRBV11-2 TGTGCCAGCAGCTTAGATCGTAACAGCAACTATGGCTACACCTTC CASSLDRNSNYGYTF
TRBJ1-1 NA 15 TRBD1 TRBV27 TGTGCCAGCAGTTTCCGAGGGGGCGCCTTCGGTGAAGCTTTCTTT CASSFRGGAFGEAFF
TRBJ1-3 few 15 NA TRBV4-2 TGTGCCAGCCGGTCGGAGTCGATGTGGGGAAACACCATATATTTT CASRSESMWGNTIYF
TRBJ1-2 NA 13 TRBD1 TRBV7-9 TGTGCCAGCAGCCCCGGGACAGGGAATGGCTACACCTTC CASSPGTGNGYTF
TRBJ1-6 NA 15 TRBD1 TRBV6-1 TGTGCCAGCAGTGAGACAGGGACTTATAATTCACCCCTCCACTTT CASSETGTYNSPLHF
TRBJ1-2 NA 13 TRBD1 TRBV30 TGTGCCTGGAGTCGAGAGGGGGCGGGAGGCTACACCTTC CAWSREGAGGYTF
TRBJ2-4 once 18 NA TRBV5-1 TGCGCCAGCAGCTTCTCCTCCACACAGGCTGGAGCCAAAAACATTCAGTACTTC CASSFSSTQAGAKNIQYF
TRBJ1-1 NA 14 NA TRBV7-2 TGTGCCAGCAGCTTAGTGGGGGCGAACACTGAAGCTTTCTTT CASSLVGANTEAFF
TRBJ2-3 NA 14 TRBD2 TRBV5-4 TGTGCCAGCAGCTTAGCGGGGGGCCCAGATACGCAGTATTTT CASSLAGGPDTQYF
TRBJ2-6 NA 14 NA TRBV5-1 TGCGCCAGCAGCTTGTTCTCTGGGGCCAACGTCCTGACTTTC CASSLFSGANVLTF
TRBJ1-4 NA 13 TRBD1 TRBV6-5 TGTGCCAGCAGGGGGACAGGCGGCGAAAAACTGTTTTTT CASRGTGGEKLFF
TRBJ2-3 NA 15 NA TRBV18 TGTGCCAGCTCACGGGTCGGTCAAGGGCAAGATACGCAGTATTTT CASSRVGQGQDTQYF
TRBJ2-1 once 15 TRBD2 TRBV7-9 TGTGCCAGTTGCTCCCTAGCGGTGGAGGGAGGCGAGCAGTTCTTC CASCSLAVEGGEQFF
TRBJ2-5 NA 15 NA TRBV15 TGTGCCACCAGCAGAGATGGTAGCCCCGGGAGGACCCAGTACTTC CATSRDGSPGRTQYF
TRBJ1-2 NA 13 TRBD1 TRBV29-1 TGCAGCGTTGGACAGGGAGCTAACTATGGCTACACCTTC CSVGQGANYGYTF
TRBJ1-6 NA 17 NA TRBV7-9 TGTGCCAGCAGCTTAGATATGGGGGCGCAGTCGGATTCACCCCTCCACTTT CASSLDMGAQSDSPLHF
TRBJ2-7 NA 14 NA TRBV18 TGTGCCAGCTCACCGCAGGGGAGCTCCTACGAGCAGTACTTC CASSPQGSSYEQYF
TRBJ1-5 once 13 NA TRBV2 TGTGCCACGGGAAGGCAGGGAGATCAGCCCCAGCATTTT CATGRQGDQPQHF
TRBJ1-1 NA 15 NA TRBV14 TGTGCCAGCAGCCAAGAGCGGTATCAATTCCGGGAAGCTTTCTTT CASSQERYQFREAFF
TRBJ1-2 NA 16 NA TRBV28 TGTGCCAGCAGTTTTTTAGGGGGGCGTACTAACTATGGCTACACCTTC CASSFLGGRTNYGYTF
TRBJ1-1 NA 13 NA TRBV11-2 TGTGCCAGCAGCTCTATCGGGGGACCTGAAGCTTTCTTT CASSSIGGPEAFF
TRBJ1-1 NA 11 NA TRBV29-1 TGCAGCGTTGCCAGTAACACTGAAGCTTTCTTT CSVASNTEAFF